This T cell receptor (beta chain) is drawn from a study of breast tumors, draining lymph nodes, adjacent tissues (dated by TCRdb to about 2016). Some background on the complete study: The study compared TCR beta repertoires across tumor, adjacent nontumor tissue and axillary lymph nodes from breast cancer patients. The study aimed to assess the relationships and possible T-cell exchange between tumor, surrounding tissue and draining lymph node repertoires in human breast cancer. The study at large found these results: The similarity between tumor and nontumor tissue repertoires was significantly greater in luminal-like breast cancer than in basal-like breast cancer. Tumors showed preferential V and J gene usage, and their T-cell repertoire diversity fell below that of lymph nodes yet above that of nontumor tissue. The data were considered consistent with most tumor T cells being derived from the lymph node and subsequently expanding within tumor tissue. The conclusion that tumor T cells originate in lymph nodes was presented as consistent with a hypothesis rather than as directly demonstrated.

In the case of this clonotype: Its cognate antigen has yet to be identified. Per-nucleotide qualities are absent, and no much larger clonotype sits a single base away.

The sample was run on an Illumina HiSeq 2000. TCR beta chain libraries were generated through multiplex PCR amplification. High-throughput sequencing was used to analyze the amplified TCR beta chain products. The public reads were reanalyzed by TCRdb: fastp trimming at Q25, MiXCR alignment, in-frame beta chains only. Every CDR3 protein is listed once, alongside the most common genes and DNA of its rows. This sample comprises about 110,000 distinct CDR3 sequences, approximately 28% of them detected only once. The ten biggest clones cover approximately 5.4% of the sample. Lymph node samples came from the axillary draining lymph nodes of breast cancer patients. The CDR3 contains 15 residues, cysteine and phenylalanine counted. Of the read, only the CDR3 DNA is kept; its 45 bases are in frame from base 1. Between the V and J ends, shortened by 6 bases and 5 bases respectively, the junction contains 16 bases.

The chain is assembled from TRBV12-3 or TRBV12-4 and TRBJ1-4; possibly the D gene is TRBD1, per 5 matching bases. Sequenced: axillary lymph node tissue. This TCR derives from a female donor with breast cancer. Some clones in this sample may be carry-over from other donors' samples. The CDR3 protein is CASRGTNSYNEKLFF. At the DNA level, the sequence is TGTGCCAGCAGAGGGACTAACTCCTACAATGAAAAACTGTTTTTT.